The present T cell receptor beta chain was sequenced within a study of cytomegalovirus exposure and HLA in healthy donors. 13 Jbeta primers and 60 Vbeta primers were used for the PCR. Sequencing was performed with immunoSEQ multiplex PCR; in TCRdb, only in-frame clones are kept and a portion is missing. Recorded for this sample: approximately 77,000 clones. CDR3 length equals 11 residues. V shed 6 bases and J 9 bases; nucleotides not matched to a gene: 2. In germline, CDR1 is MDHEN, CDR2 SYDVKM. The receptor comes from a man aged 30 to 39 in good health and CMV-seronegative. The gene calls are TRBV28 and TRBJ1-1; 9 nucleotides agree with TRBD1. The sequenced sample consisted of PBMCs. In nucleotides, the CDR3 is TGTGCCAGCAGGGGGACAGGGAAAGCTTTCTTT. This codes for CASRGTGKAFF.